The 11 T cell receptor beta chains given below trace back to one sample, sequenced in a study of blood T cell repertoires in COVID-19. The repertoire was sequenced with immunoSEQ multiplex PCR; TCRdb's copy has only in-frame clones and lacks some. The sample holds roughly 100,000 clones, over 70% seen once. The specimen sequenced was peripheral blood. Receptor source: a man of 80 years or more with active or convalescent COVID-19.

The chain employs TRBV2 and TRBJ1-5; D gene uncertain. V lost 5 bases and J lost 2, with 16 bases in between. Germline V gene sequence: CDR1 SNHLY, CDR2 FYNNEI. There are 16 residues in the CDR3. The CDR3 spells CASSPRRLARNQPQHF. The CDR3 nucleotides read TGTGCCAGCAGTCCCAGGAGGTTGGCGCGCAATCAGCCCCAGCATTTT.

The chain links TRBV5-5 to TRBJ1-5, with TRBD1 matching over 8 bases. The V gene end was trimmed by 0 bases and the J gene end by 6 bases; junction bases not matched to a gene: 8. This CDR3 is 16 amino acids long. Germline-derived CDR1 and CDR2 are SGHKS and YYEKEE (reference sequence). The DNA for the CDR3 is TGTGCCAGCAGCTTGGCATCGGGACAGGCTACTCAGCCCCAGCATTTT. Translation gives CASSLASGQATQPQHF.

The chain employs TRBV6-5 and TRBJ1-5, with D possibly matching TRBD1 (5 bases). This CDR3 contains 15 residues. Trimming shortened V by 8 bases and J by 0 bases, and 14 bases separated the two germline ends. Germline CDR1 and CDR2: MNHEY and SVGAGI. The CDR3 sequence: CASGRGGNSNQPQHF. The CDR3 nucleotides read TGTGCCAGCGGGCGGGGGGGGAATAGCAATCAGCCCCAGCATTTT.

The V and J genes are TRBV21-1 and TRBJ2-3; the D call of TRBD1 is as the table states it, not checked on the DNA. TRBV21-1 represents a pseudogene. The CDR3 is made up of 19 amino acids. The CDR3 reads CASSSDHPGGPLSTDTQYF. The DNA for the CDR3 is TGTGCCAGCAGCAGCGATCACCCAGGGGGACCACTCAGCACAGATACGCAGTATTTT.

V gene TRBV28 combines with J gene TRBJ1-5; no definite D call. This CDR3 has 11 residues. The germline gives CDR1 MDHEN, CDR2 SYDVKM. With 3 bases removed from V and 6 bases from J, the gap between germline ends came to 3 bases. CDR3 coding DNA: TGTGCCAGCAGTTTCGGTCAGCCCCAGCATTTT. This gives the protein CASSFGQPQHF.

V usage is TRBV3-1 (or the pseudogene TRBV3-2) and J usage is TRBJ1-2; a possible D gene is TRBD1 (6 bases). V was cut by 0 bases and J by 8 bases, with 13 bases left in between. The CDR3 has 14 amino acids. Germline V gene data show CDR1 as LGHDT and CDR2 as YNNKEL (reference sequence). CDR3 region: CASSQDVTGYGYTF. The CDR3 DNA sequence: TGTGCCAGCAGCCAAGATGTCACAGGGTACGGCTACACCTTC.

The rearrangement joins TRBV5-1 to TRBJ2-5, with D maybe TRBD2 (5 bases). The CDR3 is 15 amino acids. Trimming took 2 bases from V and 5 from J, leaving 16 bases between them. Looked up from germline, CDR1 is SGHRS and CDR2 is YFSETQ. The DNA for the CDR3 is TGCGCCAGCAGCTTTTCACGGGGAATATGGGAGACCCAGTACTTC. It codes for CASSFSRGIWETQYF.

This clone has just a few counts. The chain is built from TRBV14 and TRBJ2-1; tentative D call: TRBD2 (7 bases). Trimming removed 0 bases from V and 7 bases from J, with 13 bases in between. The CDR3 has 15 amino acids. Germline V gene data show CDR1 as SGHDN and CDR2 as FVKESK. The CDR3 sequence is CASSQERRGLNEQFF. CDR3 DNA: TGTGCCAGCAGCCAAGAGAGGCGGGGGCTAAATGAGCAGTTCTTC.

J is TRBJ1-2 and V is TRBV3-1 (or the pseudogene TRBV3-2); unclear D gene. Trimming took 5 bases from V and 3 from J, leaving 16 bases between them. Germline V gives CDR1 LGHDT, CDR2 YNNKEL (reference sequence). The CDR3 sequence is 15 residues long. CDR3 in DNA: TGTGCCAGCAGCATTGGGCACTCGAGTGACTATGGCTACACCTTC. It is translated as CASSIGHSSDYGYTF.

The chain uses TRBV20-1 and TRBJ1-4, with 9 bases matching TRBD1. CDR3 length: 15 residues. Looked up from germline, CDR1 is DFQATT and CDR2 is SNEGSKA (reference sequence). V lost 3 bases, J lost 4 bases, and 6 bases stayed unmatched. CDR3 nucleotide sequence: TGCAGTGCTAGTCACCCGGGACAGGGTAATGAAAAACTGTTTTTT. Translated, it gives CSASHPGQGNEKLFF.

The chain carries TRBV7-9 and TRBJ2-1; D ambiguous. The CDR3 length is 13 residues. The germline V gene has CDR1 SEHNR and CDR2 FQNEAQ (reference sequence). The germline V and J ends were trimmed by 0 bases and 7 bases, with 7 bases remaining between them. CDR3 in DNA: TGTGCCAGCAGCTTAGCGAGTGGTAATGAGCAGTTCTTC. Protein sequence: CASSLASGNEQFF.